The 2 T cell receptor beta chains below come from one sample, sequenced in a study of blood T cell repertoires in COVID-19. Measured with immunoSEQ multiplex PCR; TCRdb has only the in-frame clones, and not every one. Here the sample spans under 250,000 clones, more than 75% being singletons. Sequenced: peripheral blood. The receptors come from a woman older than 75 with COVID-19, enrolled during active disease.

This clone appeared a single time. This chain links TRBV5-4 with TRBJ2-5; maybe TRBD2 (7 bases). CDR3 length equals 14 residues. Per the germline V gene, CDR1 is SGHNT and CDR2 is YYREEE (reference sequence). Trimming removed 4 bases from V and 5 bases from J, with 15 bases in between. The CDR3 DNA is TGTGCCAGCAGCAGAGGGGGGGCCCAGGAGACCCAGTACTTC. This gives the protein CASSRGGAQETQYF.

The chain combines TRBV12-3 or TRBV12-4 with TRBJ1-6; D remains unclear. With 5 bases removed from V and 6 bases from J, the gap between germline ends came to 8 bases. The CDR3 runs to 13 residues. CDR3 nucleotide sequence: TGTGCCAGCAGTCCATTAGCTAATTCACCCCTCCACTTT. This encodes CASSPLANSPLHF.